This entry is about one T cell receptor beta chain. Methods used by the authors: Reference gene primers were amplified, and this amplification served to estimate nucleated cell counts. The protocol was immunoSEQ multiplex PCR, while the TCRdb copy is restricted to in-frame clones and leaves out a portion. V and J calls and clone size follow that table, whereas D and trimming were derived from the DNA. The sample carries about 100,000 clones, more than 65% recorded once. The data were obtained in a study of blood T cell repertoires in COVID-19. Study context: Samples came from the United States, Italy and Spain, spanning acute and convalescent COVID-19. The cDNA or gDNA used as material had been derived from T cells, B-cell-depleted T cells, or PBMCs.

This receptor was taken from a man in his sixties or seventies with active or convalescent COVID-19. The specimen sequenced was peripheral blood.

The CDR3 reads CASSQGGQVYNEQFF. In DNA form, the CDR3 reads TGCGCCAGCAGCCAAGGGGGACAGGTCTACAATGAGCAGTTCTTC. The V call is TRBV4-1, the J call TRBJ2-1; TRBD1 aligns across 8 bases. Germline V lookup: CDR1 MGHRA, CDR2 YSYEKL. The CDR3 totals 15 residues. The V and J ends lost 1 base and 3 bases, in that order; junction bases with no gene match: 2.